This TCR beta chain is drawn from a study of cytomegalovirus exposure and HLA in healthy donors. About the study: From HLA-typed donors, an early data release held about 92 million unique TCRs. General observations from the study: Rare sequences made up most TCRs, while some public TCRs were found in many donors. As a later analysis showed, a missense DCLRE1C variant was linked to trimming of TCR beta V- and J-genes.

Concerning this clone itself: The antigen is undetermined.

The PCR was carried out with 60 Vbeta primers and 13 Jbeta primers. In the original processing: Unique TCR beta chains numbered approximately 80 million in a later analysis, with roughly 11 million shared. Sequencing was performed with immunoSEQ multiplex PCR; in TCRdb, only in-frame clones are kept and a portion is missing. From that table come the V and J calls and clone size; the DNA was used to work out D and trimming. Of 100,000 to 150,000 clones listed, around 73% were seen once; the top ten hold about 1.5%. Germline trimming cut 0 bases from V and 8 bases from J; bases unmatched to any gene: 5. The CDR3 spans 15 residues. Germline V gene sequence: CDR1 SGHTS, CDR2 YDEGEE.

This rearrangement joins TRBV5-8 to TRBJ1-4, with 9 nucleotides matching TRBD1. The receptor was derived from a female donor in good health and CMV-seronegative. Sample: PBMCs. The CDR3 bases are TGTGCCAGCAGCTTGGGTGGGGACAGGGACGAAAAACTGTTTTTT. Protein product: CASSLGGDRDEKLFF.